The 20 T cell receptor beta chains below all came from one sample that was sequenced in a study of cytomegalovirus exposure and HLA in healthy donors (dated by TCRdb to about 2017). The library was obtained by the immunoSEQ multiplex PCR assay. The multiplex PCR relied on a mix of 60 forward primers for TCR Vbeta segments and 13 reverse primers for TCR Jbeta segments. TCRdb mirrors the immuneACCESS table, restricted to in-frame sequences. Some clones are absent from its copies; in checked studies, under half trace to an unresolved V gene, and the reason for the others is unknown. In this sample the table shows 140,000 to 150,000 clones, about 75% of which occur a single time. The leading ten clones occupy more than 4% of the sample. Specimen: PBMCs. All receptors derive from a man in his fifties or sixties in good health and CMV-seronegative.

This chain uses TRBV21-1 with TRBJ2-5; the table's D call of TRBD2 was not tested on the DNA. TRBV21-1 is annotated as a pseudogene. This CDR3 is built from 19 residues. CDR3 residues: CASSKNPIKRDTFQETQYF. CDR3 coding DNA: TGTGCCAGCAGCAAAAACCCCATTAAGCGGGACACCTTCCAAGAGACCCAGTACTTC.

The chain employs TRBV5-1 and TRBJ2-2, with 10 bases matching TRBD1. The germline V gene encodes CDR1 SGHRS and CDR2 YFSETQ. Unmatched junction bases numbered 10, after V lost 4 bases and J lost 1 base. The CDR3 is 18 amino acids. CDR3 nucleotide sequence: TGCGCCAGCAGCGGTTCGGGACAGGGGATTTTGAACACCGGGGAGCTGTTTTTT. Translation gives CASSGSGQGILNTGELFF.

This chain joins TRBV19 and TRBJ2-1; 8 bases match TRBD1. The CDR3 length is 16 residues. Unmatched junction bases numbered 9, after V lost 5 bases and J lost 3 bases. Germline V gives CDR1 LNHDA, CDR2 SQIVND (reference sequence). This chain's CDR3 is CASSYPGTGNYNEQFF. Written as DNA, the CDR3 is TGTGCCAGTAGTTATCCCGGGACAGGTAACTACAATGAGCAGTTCTTC. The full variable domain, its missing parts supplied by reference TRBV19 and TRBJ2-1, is DGGITQSPKYLFRKEGQNVTLSCEQNLNHDAMYWYRQDPGQGLRLIYYSQIVNDFQKGDIAEGYSVSREKKESFPLTVTSAQKNPTAFYLCASSYPGTGNYNEQFFGPGTRLTVL.

The CDR3 sequence: CALSRGGATNEKLFF. CDR3 in DNA: TGTGCCCTTTCCCGGGGAGGAGCAACTAATGAAAAACTGTTTTTT. This sequence joins TRBV28 and TRBJ1-4; no firm D call. The V gene lost 11 bases and the J gene lost 0 bases, with 16 bases spanning the gap. This CDR3 has 15 residues. Germline values: CDR1 MDHEN, CDR2 SYDVKM.

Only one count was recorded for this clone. The CDR3 coding sequence is TGTGCCAGCAGTTCACCCGGGACAGGGGACTTCGCGAACACCGGGGAGCTGTTTTTT. This gives the protein CASSSPGTGDFANTGELFF. This chain connects TRBV5-4 to TRBJ2-2, with 10 bases lining up with TRBD1. The J segment lost 0 bases and the V segment lost 5 bases, leaving 13 bases of the junction unmatched. Germline CDR1 is SGHNT and CDR2 is YYREEE (reference sequence). This CDR3 is 19 amino acids long.

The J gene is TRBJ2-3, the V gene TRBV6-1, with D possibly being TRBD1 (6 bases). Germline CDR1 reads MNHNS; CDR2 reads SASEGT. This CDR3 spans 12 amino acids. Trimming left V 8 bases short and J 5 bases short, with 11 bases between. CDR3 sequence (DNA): TGTGCCAGCTTACAGGGAAGAGATACGCAGTATTTT. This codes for CASLQGRDTQYF.

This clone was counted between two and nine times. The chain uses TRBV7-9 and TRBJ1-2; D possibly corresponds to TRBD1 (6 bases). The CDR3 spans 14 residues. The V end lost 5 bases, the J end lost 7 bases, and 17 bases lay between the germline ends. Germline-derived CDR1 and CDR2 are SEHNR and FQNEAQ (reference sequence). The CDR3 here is CASSLSQGLLGYTF. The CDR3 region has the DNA TGTGCCAGCAGCCTTTCTCAGGGGCTTCTTGGCTACACCTTC.

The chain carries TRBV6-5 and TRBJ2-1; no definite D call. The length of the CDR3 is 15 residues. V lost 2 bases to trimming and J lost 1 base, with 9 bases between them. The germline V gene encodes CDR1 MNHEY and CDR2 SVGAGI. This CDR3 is CASSYGQVSYNEQFF. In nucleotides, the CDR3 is TGTGCCAGCAGTTACGGGCAGGTATCCTACAATGAGCAGTTCTTC.

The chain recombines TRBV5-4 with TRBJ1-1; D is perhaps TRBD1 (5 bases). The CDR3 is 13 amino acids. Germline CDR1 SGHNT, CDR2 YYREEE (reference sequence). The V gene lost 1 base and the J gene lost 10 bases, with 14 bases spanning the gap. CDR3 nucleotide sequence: TGTGCCAGCAGCTTGCCAGGGCGGTTAAGAGCTTTCTTT. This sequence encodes CASSLPGRLRAFF.

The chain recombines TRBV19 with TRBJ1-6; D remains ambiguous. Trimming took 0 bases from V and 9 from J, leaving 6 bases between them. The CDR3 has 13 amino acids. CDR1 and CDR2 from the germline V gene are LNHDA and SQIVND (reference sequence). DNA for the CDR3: TGTGCCAGTAGTATAGATACGGTTTCACCCCTCCACTTT. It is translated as CASSIDTVSPLHF.

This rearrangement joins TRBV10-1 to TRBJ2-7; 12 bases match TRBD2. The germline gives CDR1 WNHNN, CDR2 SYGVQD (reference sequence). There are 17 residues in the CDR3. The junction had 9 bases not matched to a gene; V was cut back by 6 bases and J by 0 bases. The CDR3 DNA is TGCGCCAGCAGCAGGACTAGCGGGGCTTTTTTCTCCTACGAGCAGTACTTC. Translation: CASSRTSGAFFSYEQYF.

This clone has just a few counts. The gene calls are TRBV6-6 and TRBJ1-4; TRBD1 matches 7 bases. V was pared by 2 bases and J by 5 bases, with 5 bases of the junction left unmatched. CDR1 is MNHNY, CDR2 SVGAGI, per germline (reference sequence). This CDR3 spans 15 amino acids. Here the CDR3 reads CASSYGDSLNEKLFF. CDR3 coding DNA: TGTGCCAGCAGTTACGGGGACAGCCTCAATGAAAAACTGTTTTTT.

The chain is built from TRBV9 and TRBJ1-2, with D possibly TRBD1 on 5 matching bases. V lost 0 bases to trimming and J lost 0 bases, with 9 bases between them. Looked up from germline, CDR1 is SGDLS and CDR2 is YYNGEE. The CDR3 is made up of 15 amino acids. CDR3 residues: CASSVEEGPNYGYTF. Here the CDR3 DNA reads TGTGCCAGCAGCGTAGAGGAGGGGCCTAACTATGGCTACACCTTC.

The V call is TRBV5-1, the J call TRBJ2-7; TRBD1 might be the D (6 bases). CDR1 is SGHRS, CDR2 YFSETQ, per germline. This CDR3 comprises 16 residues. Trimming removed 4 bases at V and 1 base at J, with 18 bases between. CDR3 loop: CASSPTWPGASYEQYF. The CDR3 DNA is TGCGCCAGCAGCCCCACATGGCCAGGGGCGTCCTACGAGCAGTACTTC.

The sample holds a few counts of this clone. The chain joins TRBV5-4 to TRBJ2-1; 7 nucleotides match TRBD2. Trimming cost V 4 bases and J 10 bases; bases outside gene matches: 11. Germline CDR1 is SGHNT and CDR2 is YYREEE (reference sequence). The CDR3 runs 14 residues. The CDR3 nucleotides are TGTGCCAGCAGCAGACTAGCCCTCCATAGAGAGCAGTTCTTC. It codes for CASSRLALHREQFF.

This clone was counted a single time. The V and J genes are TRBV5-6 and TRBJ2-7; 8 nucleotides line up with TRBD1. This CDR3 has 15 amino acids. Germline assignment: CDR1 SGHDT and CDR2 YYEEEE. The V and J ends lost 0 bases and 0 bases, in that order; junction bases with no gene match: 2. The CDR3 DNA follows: TGTGCCAGCAGCTTGGGTCAGGGGGCCTCCTACGAGCAGTACTTC. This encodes CASSLGQGASYEQYF.

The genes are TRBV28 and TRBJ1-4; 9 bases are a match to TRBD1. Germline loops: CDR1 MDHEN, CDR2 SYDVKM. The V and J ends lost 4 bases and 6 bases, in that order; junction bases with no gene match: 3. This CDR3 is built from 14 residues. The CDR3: CASSYRQGDEKLFF. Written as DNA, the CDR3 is TGTGCCAGCAGTTACCGACAGGGGGATGAAAAACTGTTTTTT.

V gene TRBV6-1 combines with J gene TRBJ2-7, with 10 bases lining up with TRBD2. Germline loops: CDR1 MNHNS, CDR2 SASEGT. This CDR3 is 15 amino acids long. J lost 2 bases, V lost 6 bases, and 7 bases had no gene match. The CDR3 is CASSGGLADTYEQYF. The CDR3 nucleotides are TGTGCCAGCAGCGGTGGACTAGCGGACACCTACGAGCAGTACTTC.

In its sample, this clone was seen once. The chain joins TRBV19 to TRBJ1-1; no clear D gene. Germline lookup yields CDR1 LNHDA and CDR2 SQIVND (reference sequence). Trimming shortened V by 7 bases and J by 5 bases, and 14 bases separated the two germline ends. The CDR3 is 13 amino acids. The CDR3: CASKADAGTEAFF. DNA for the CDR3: TGTGCCAGTAAGGCTGACGCGGGGACTGAAGCTTTCTTT.

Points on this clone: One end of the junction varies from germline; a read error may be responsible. The CDR3: CASSLGTASSNQPQHF. CDR3 in DNA: TGTGCCAGCAGTTTGGGGACAGCCAGTTCTAATCAGCCCCAGCATTTT. The V call is TRBV5-8, the J call TRBJ1-5; 7 bases agree with TRBD1. Per germline, CDR1 SGHTS and CDR2 YDEGEE. The CDR3 loop spans 16 amino acids. The full variable domain, rest sourced from reference TRBV5-8 and TRBJ1-5, is EAGVTQSPTHLIKTRGQQATLRCSPISGHTSVYWYQQALGLGLQFLLWYDEGEERNRGNFPPRFSGRQFPNYSSELNVNALELEDSALYLCASSLGTASSNQPQHFGDGTRLSIL.